The 2 T cell receptor beta chains below come from one sample, sequenced in a study of OX40 agonist ivuxolimab in advanced cancers. Using immunoSEQ multiplex PCR, the repertoire was profiled, and TCRdb retains in-frame clones only, with some absent. This table has about 83,000 clones, roughly 90% appearing once. Sequenced here: CD4+ or CD8+ T cells sorted from blood, sampled in a trial of the OX40 agonist ivuxolimab. These receptors all come from an adult with an advanced solid tumor such as melanoma, head and neck, liver or kidney cancer.

This clone was picked up a small number of times. The J gene is TRBJ1-5, the V gene TRBV6-5; D unclear. The CDR3 is 13 residues long. Germline CDR1 is MNHEY and CDR2 is SVGAGI. Trimming cost V 1 base and J 7 bases, with 8 bases left between them. The CDR3 loop reads CASSYFSGQPQHF. The CDR3 DNA sequence: TGTGCCAGCAGTTACTTCTCCGGGCAGCCCCAGCATTTT.

The chain couples TRBV19 to TRBJ2-2, with TRBD2 matching over 11 bases. The V gene end was trimmed by 7 bases and the J gene end by 3 bases; junction bases not matched to a gene: 10. The CDR3 spans 17 residues. CDR1 and CDR2 (germline): LNHDA, SQIVND (reference sequence). The DNA of the CDR3 is TGTGCCAGTATGGCGGCTAGCGGGGGGCGGGACACCGGGGAGCTGTTTTTT. This codes for CASMAASGGRDTGELFF.